This entry is about one T cell receptor (beta chain). This sample was included in a study of blood T cell repertoires in COVID-19. The V end lost 1 base, the J end lost 3 bases, and 9 bases lay between the germline ends. Germline lookup yields CDR1 LGHDT and CDR2 YNNKEL (reference sequence). This CDR3 is built from 14 residues. Measured with immunoSEQ multiplex PCR; TCRdb has only the in-frame clones, and not every one. The sample shows about 400,000 clones, 85% to 90% of them seen only once. This chain links TRBV3-1 (or the pseudogene TRBV3-2) with TRBJ1-2, with D unresolved. The receptor was isolated from a woman in her forties or fifties who had recovered from COVID-19. Specimen: PBMCs or T cells enriched from blood (not recorded which). This CDR3 reads CASSQVGSYYGYTF. CDR3 nucleotide sequence: TGTGCCAGCAGCCAAGTAGGGAGCTACTATGGCTACACCTTC.